Listed here is a single T cell receptor (beta chain). What it recognizes is unknown. This sample is part of a study of vaccination and CD4 T cells after COVID-19. Study-level information: The stimulating agents, overlapping spike peptides, came from SARS-CoV-2, HCoV-NL63, HCoV-OC43 and HCoV-229E.

Noted treatment: roughly 10-day PBMC culture with coronavirus spike peptide pools or control peptides (ViraFEST assay). CD4+ T cells were isolated by negative selection after more than 8 days of culture. Oncomine TCR Beta short-read sequencing was applied to DNA from cultured CD4+ T cells. TCRdb reprocessed the PCR reads with MiXCR, giving one entry per CDR3 protein. Of 7,000 to 10,000 distinct CDR3 sequences in the sample, around 21% were seen once. Looked up from germline, CDR1 is SQVTM and CDR2 is ANQGSEA. The CDR3 consists of 16 residues. The junction had 14 bases not matched to a gene; V was cut back by 3 bases and J by 4 bases.

Sequenced here: CD4+ T cells from blood, cultured in vitro, sampled after SARS-CoV-2 vaccination. This sequence originates from a human donor who had recovered from COVID-19. This chain joins TRBV29-1 and TRBJ1-2, with 7 bases identical to TRBD1. The chain's CDR3 is CSVDEYGAGGGYGYTF. The CDR3 DNA is TGCAGCGTTGACGAGTACGGTGCAGGGGGTGGCTATGGCTACACCTTC.